This T cell receptor beta chain came from a study of T-cell reconstitution after alpha-beta-depleted transplantation in children. This clonotype was observed a handful of times. Its antigen is currently unknown. Preparation of the TCRbeta library used unique molecular identifiers. One entry per CDR3 protein results from TCRdb running MiXCR on the PCR reads. The table has roughly 570,000 distinct CDR3 sequences, roughly a quarter seen once. The ends were cut back, 1 base at V and 1 base at J, with 8 bases in the middle. The CDR3 has 15 amino acids. Germline V CDR1 and CDR2: SGHTA, FQGNSA. The study, taken as a whole, reports: At around two months after transplant, the alpha-beta T cells were reportedly derived from several hundred expanded clones that came from non-depleted graft cells. Surviving recipient T cells and thymic progenitors accounted for the high day-60 TCRbeta diversity observed in some patients. The authors attributed T-cell counts and diversity one year after transplant mostly to newly produced T cells.

The chain carries TRBV7-2 and TRBJ1-3; possibly TRBD1 for D (5 bases). The material was PBMCs, obtained before TCRalphabeta/CD19-depleted stem cell transplant. This TCR was recovered from a boy younger than two with Wiskott-Aldrich syndrome, due to receive a stem cell transplant. The CDR3 region is CASSLEAGSGNTIYF. As DNA, the CDR3 is TGTGCCAGCAGCTTAGAGGCAGGGTCTGGAAACACCATATATTTT.